This is a list of T cell receptor beta chains from one sample in a study of blood T cells in healthy people across ages. Using its own MiXCR run on the 5' RACE reads, TCRdb lists one record per CDR3 protein. The sample lists 1.5 million to 2 million distinct CDR3 sequences, 28% occurring once. Sequencing was performed on blood. The origin of the receptors is a woman aged 30 to 39 in good health. Both conserved end residues are part of each CDR3. The D gene is left open where the match is weak. Clone size is stated in some rows and not others, as once, few, many or a class when expanded.

J | D | V | size | CDR3 | DNA
TRBJ2-3 | . | TRBV28 | many | CASSLKTDTQYF | TGTGCCAGCAGCCTTAAAACAGATACGCAGTATTTT
TRBJ2-5 | . | TRBV11-2 | . | CASSRVGNWARVETQYF | TGTGCCAGCAGCCGTGTGGGGAATTGGGCCCGGGTCGAGACCCAGTACTTC
TRBJ2-1 | TRBD2 | TRBV15 | many | CATSRRLAGYDEQFF | TGTGCCACCAGCAGACGACTAGCCGGGTACGATGAGCAGTTCTTC
TRBJ1-4 | . | TRBV21-1 | . | CASSNFGTGGEKLFF | TGTGCCAGCAGCAACTTCGGGACAGGGGGTGAAAAACTGTTTTTT
TRBJ2-1 | . | TRBV12-5 | . | CASGFYQLSRESYNEQFF | TGTGCTAGTGGTTTTTATCAGTTGAGCAGGGAGTCCTACAATGAGCAGTTCTTC
TRBJ2-1 | TRBD2 | TRBV20-1 | few | CSARTRGGPSYNEQFF | TGCAGTGCTAGAACCCGGGGAGGGCCATCCTACAATGAGCAGTTCTTC
TRBJ2-6 | . | TRBV14 | many | CASSTGSSGANVLTF | TGTGCCAGCAGCACAGGGTCCTCTGGGGCCAACGTCCTGACTTTC
TRBJ1-4 | . | TRBV5-5 | . | CASSLAEGRRTTNEKLFF | TGTGCCAGCAGCTTGGCCGAAGGCAGAAGGACAACTAATGAAAAACTGTTTTTT
TRBJ2-7 | TRBD1 | TRBV5-5 | few | CASSTGQGAHNEQYF | TGTGCCAGCAGCACGGGACAGGGGGCCCACAATGAGCAGTACTTC
TRBJ1-4 | TRBD1 | TRBV6-5 | many | CASSYRGREKLFF | TGTGCCAGCAGTTACAGGGGGCGCGAAAAACTGTTTTTT
TRBJ1-6 | . | TRBV10-3 | few | CAISGTDWDSPLHF | TGTGCCATCAGTGGGACAGATTGGGATTCACCCCTCCACTTT
TRBJ1-3 | . | TRBV29-1 | few | CSVLRRGFGNTIYF | TGCAGCGTTTTGAGACGGGGCTTCGGAAACACCATATATTTT
TRBJ2-1 | TRBD1 | TRBV6-2/TRBV6-3 | . | CASSNPRQGQETQFF | TGTGCCAGCAGTAACCCTAGACAGGGTCAAGAGACCCAGTTCTTC
TRBJ2-1 | TRBD2 | TRBV11-2 | many | CASTLAGPTYGEQFF | TGTGCCAGCACTCTAGCGGGACCTACCTACGGTGAGCAGTTCTTC
TRBJ2-7 | TRBD1 | TRBV6-1 | many | CASSPRDRATYEQYF | TGTGCCAGCAGTCCCCGGGACAGGGCGACCTACGAGCAGTACTTC
TRBJ2-7 | . | TRBV5-4 | few | CASSLIGMDEQYF | TGTGCCAGCAGCTTGATCGGAATGGACGAGCAGTACTTC
TRBJ1-5 | . | TRBV2 | . | CASTAGVNQPQHF | TGTGCCAGCACCGCGGGGGTCAATCAGCCCCAGCATTTT
TRBJ1-2 | TRBD1 | TRBV6-5 | . | CASSDDAGGLFYGYTF | TGTGCCAGCAGCGATGACGCAGGGGGTTTATTCTATGGCTACACCTTC
TRBJ1-1 | . | TRBV25-1 | . | CASSENFGRLTEAFF | TGTGCCAGCAGTGAAAACTTCGGTAGGCTCACTGAAGCTTTCTTT
TRBJ2-5 | . | TRBV18 | many | CASSPQAGRRETQYF | TGTGCCAGCTCACCACAAGCAGGGAGGAGAGAGACCCAGTACTTC
TRBJ1-1 | . | TRBV10-3 | few | CAISDWGREKGYPEAFF | TGTGCCATCAGTGATTGGGGCAGGGAGAAGGGTTACCCTGAAGCTTTCTTT
TRBJ2-7 | TRBD1 | TRBV9 | many | CASSAQTGNQYEQYF | TGTGCCAGCAGCGCCCAGACAGGGAACCAATACGAGCAGTACTTC
TRBJ2-1 | . | TRBV18 | . | CASSPSIDYNEQFF | TGTGCCAGCTCACCATCTATTGACTACAATGAGCAGTTCTTC
TRBJ2-1 | TRBD2 | TRBV12-3/TRBV12-4 | . | CASSLVINRGGGRGNEQFF | TGTGCCAGCAGTTTAGTGATAAATCGAGGGGGCGGGAGGGGCAATGAGCAGTTCTTC
TRBJ2-4 | . | TRBV10-1 | many | CASSEARGNLAIQYF | TGCGCCAGCAGTGAAGCCAGGGGCAACCTCGCCATTCAGTACTTC
TRBJ1-3 | . | TRBV14 | . | CASSPGRVPGNTIYF | TGTGCCAGCAGCCCAGGACGGGTGCCTGGAAACACCATATATTTT
TRBJ2-1 | TRBD2 | TRBV5-5 | few | CASSTSGGAHEQFF | TGTGCCAGCAGTACTAGCGGGGGGGCACATGAGCAGTTCTTC
TRBJ1-3 | TRBD1 | TRBV6-5 | few | CASSYSGQGNTIYF | TGTGCCAGCAGTTACTCGGGACAGGGAAACACCATATATTTT
TRBJ2-3 | . | TRBV4-2 | . | CASSQLQTRLVGFTDTQYF | TGTGCCAGCAGCCAGCTGCAGACGAGACTAGTGGGGTTCACAGATACGCAGTATTTT
TRBJ1-2 | TRBD1 | TRBV5-1 | few | CASRTGTGGLGDGYTF | TGCGCCAGCAGAACCGGGACAGGGGGGCTTGGCGATGGCTACACCTTC
TRBJ2-1 | TRBD2 | TRBV20-1 | . | CSAEDGGSSYNEQFF | TGCAGTGCTGAAGACGGGGGGAGCTCCTACAATGAGCAGTTCTTC
TRBJ1-1 | . | TRBV20-1 | . | CSARMGGNTEAFF | TGCAGTGCCCGGATGGGGGGGAACACTGAAGCTTTCTTT
TRBJ1-2 | TRBD1 | TRBV29-1 | . | CSAGSGTGNYGYTF | TGCAGCGCTGGCAGCGGGACAGGGAACTATGGCTACACCTTC
TRBJ1-2 | TRBD1 | TRBV29-1 | . | CSVDWTGRGGYTF | TGCAGCGTTGATTGGACAGGGCGGGGCGGCTACACCTTC
TRBJ1-2 | TRBD1 | TRBV4-3 | . | CAGSQDWTQGYGYTF | TGCGCCGGCAGCCAAGATTGGACACAGGGGTATGGCTACACCTTC
TRBJ2-1 | . | TRBV2 | . | CASRFARGSYNEQFF | TGTGCCAGCAGGTTTGCCAGGGGATCCTACAATGAGCAGTTCTTC